The clone carrying this T cell receptor beta chain was observed at least ten times. Trimming cost V 5 bases and J 2 bases, with 12 bases left between them. Germline CDR1 and CDR2: SEHNR and FQNEAQ (reference sequence). The CDR3 extends over 14 amino acids. MiXCR, run by TCRdb on the PCR reads, gives a single entry per CDR3 protein. The sample has about 300,000 distinct CDR3 sequences, about a fifth seen once. This record comes from a study of molecular identifiers for immune sequencing clone quantification. The TCR originated in a human donor in good health. Some libraries in this study had Jurkat cell RNA spiked in. Sequenced input: naive CD8+ T cells from blood, with Jurkat cell RNA spiked in. This sample's subset: FACS-sorted CD8+CD4-CCR7+CD45RA+ naive T cells. The V and J genes are TRBV7-9 and TRBJ1-1; possible D gene TRBD1, 6 bases. The CDR3, as DNA: TGTGCCAGCAGCATCGGGACATTCAACACTGAAGCTTTCTTT. Translation: CASSIGTFNTEAFF.